Shown below are 31 T cell receptor beta chains from a single sample sequenced in a study of T cells after yellow fever vaccination (dated by TCRdb to between 2018 and 2021). The sample's treatment or condition label, in plain terms: live attenuated yellow fever vaccine strain. Library construction relied on 5' RACE. The instrument was an Illumina HiSeq 2500. The public reads were run again by TCRdb, first through fastp at Q25 and then through MiXCR, and only productive beta chains were kept. Identical CDR3 proteins give one entry, which carries the most common genes and DNA. This sample comprises under 550,000 distinct CDR3 sequences, roughly 22% of them detected only once. The ten largest clones add up to about a sixth of the sample. Sequencing was performed on PBMCs, taken approximately 22 days after the first yellow fever vaccination. The receptors come from a man aged 18 to 29 who received the YFV17D yellow fever vaccine.

The chain employs TRBV27 and TRBJ2-3, with D unclear. Germline CDR1 and CDR2: MNHEY and SMNVEV (reference sequence). V gave up 5 bases and J gave up 3 bases, with 9 bases separating them. The CDR3 length is 13 residues. Here the CDR3 reads CASSPHTTDTQYF. CDR3 bases: TGTGCCAGCAGTCCCCATACAACAGATACGCAGTATTTT.

This clonotype showed up just a few times. Here the CDR3 DNA reads TGTGCCAGCAGCCCTAGGCAGGGCCTCACGTACAATGAGCAGTTCTTC. Translated, it gives CASSPRQGLTYNEQFF. The J gene is TRBJ2-1, the V gene TRBV7-9; D perhaps matches TRBD1 (5 bases). Germline V lookup: CDR1 SEHNR, CDR2 FQNEAQ (reference sequence). The CDR3 contains 16 residues. Trimming took off 5 bases at V and 4 bases at J, with 18 bases between the two ends.

There are a few counts of this clonotype. The gene calls are TRBV5-4 and TRBJ2-7, with D hard to call. The CDR3 has 13 amino acids. Germline assignment: CDR1 SGHNT and CDR2 YYREEE (reference sequence). Deletions cut 2 bases from V and 0 bases from J, with 6 bases between. CDR3 nucleotide sequence: TGTGCCAGCAGCTTAAAAGACTCCTACGAGCAGTACTTC. Encoded protein: CASSLKDSYEQYF.

This clonotype was observed once. The chain recombines TRBV12-3 or TRBV12-4 with TRBJ1-4; D perhaps matches TRBD1 (5 bases). The V end lost 4 bases, the J end lost 6 bases, and 15 bases lay between the germline ends. This CDR3 region has 15 residues. CDR3 nucleotide sequence: TGTGCCAGCAGTTCCCAGGGTAATTTGGATGAAAAACTGTTTTTT. This sequence encodes CASSSQGNLDEKLFF.

This clonotype has just a few counts. The genes are TRBV7-2 and TRBJ2-2, with a tentative D call TRBD2 (5 bases). Germline CDR1 and CDR2: SGHTA and FQGNSA. Trimming pared 5 bases from V and 5 bases from J, leaving 15 bases between. CDR3 size: 15 residues. The CDR3: CASSPRDRITGELFF. CDR3 nucleotide sequence: TGTGCCAGCAGCCCCCGGGATCGTATAACCGGGGAGCTGTTTTTT.

The rearrangement links TRBV3-1 to TRBJ2-5; the D call may be TRBD1 or TRBD2 (5 bases each). From germline, CDR1 is LGHDT and CDR2 YNNKEL (reference sequence). This CDR3 is 15 amino acids long. Trimming left V 1 base short and J 3 bases short, with 12 bases between. CDR3 coding DNA: TGTGCCAGCAGCCAAGCCTCCCAGGGAGAAGAGACCCAGTACTTC. Translated: CASSQASQGEETQYF.

This clonotype was picked up a small number of times. This rearrangement joins TRBV4-1 to TRBJ1-4, with a weak D call TRBD1 (6 bases). This CDR3 has 15 residues. Germline V gene sequence: CDR1 MGHRA, CDR2 YSYEKL. Trimming removed 0 bases at V and 6 bases at J, with 11 bases between. The CDR3 loop reads CASSQEGGWDEKLFF. For the CDR3, the DNA is TGCGCCAGCAGCCAAGAGGGGGGCTGGGATGAAAAACTGTTTTTT.

This clonotype was observed many times. The rearrangement uses TRBV27 and TRBJ1-6; TRBD1 aligns across 11 bases. Germline trimming cut 5 bases from V and 10 bases from J; bases unmatched to any gene: 13. CDR1 and CDR2 (germline): MNHEY, SMNVEV (reference sequence). This CDR3 is built from 17 residues. The CDR3 sequence is CASSPDRGRGGLSPLHF. As DNA, the CDR3 is TGTGCCAGCAGTCCGGACAGGGGGCGCGGAGGCTTGTCACCCCTCCACTTT.

The chain links TRBV7-2 to TRBJ2-2, with TRBD1 matching 9 bases. V lost 1 base to trimming and J lost 6 bases; unmatched junction nucleotides: 3. Germline V gives CDR1 SGHTA, CDR2 FQGNSA. This CDR3 spans 15 amino acids. This CDR3 reads CASSLGQGGAGELFF. CDR3 in DNA: TGTGCCAGCAGCTTAGGACAGGGGGGCGCCGGGGAGCTGTTTTTT.

This clonotype turned up a few times. The V call is TRBV12-5, the J call TRBJ2-1; the D is unclear. The CDR3 is 14 residues long. Trimming shortened V by 2 bases and J by 4 bases, and 9 bases separated the two germline ends. Germline V gives CDR1 LGHNT, CDR2 FRNRAP. CDR3 residues: CASGLTPEYNEQFF. The CDR3, as DNA: TGTGCTAGTGGTTTGACGCCAGAGTACAATGAGCAGTTCTTC.

The table lists this clonotype with many counts. The chain joins TRBV7-8 to TRBJ1-6; D gene uncertain. Trimming removed 1 base from V and 0 bases from J, with 10 bases in between. Germline V gene sequence: CDR1 SGHVS, CDR2 FQNEAQ. The CDR3 is 17 amino acids. The CDR3 bases are TGTGCCAGCAGCTTAGGGGCTTTGAGCTCCTATAATTCACCCCTCCACTTT. Translated: CASSLGALSSYNSPLHF.

This chain connects TRBV4-3 to TRBJ1-4, with a tentative D call TRBD1 (5 bases). CDR1 is LGHNA and CDR2 is YSLEER in the germline V gene. The V and J ends lost 4 bases and 4 bases respectively, with 13 bases between them. CDR3 size: 15 residues. CDR3 nucleotides: TGCGCCAGCAGCCTACGGGACGCTCGTAATGAAAAACTGTTTTTT. This gives the protein CASSLRDARNEKLFF.

The CDR3 bases are TGTGCCAGCAGCATTAGCTCCCCCCCTCAGGGAGATACGCAGTATTTT. Protein product: CASSISSPPQGDTQYF. The chain carries TRBV7-2 and TRBJ2-3; D might be TRBD1 (5 bases). With 5 bases removed from V and 5 bases from J, the gap between germline ends came to 20 bases. This CDR3 region has 16 residues. In germline, CDR1 is SGHTA, CDR2 FQGNSA.

Many counts were recorded for this clonotype. The genes are TRBV9 and TRBJ2-7; 11 positions match TRBD2. The V segment lost 3 bases and the J segment 1 base; nucleotides outside the gene matches: 6. The CDR3 is 16 residues long. Germline loops: CDR1 SGDLS, CDR2 YYNGEE. This CDR3 reads CASSARTSGFSYEQYF. CDR3 sequence (DNA): TGTGCCAGCAGCGCGCGGACTAGCGGGTTTTCCTACGAGCAGTACTTC.

This clonotype was seen a handful of times. The chain combines TRBV7-9 with TRBJ2-7, with TRBD1 identical over 10 bases. The CDR3 spans 16 residues. Germline V gene sequence: CDR1 SEHNR, CDR2 FQNEAQ (reference sequence). V lost 5 bases and J lost 2; bases outside the gene matches: 9. The CDR3 region is CASSGPLTGGPYEQYF. The CDR3 coding sequence is TGTGCCAGCAGCGGTCCCCTGACAGGGGGCCCCTACGAGCAGTACTTC.

This clonotype has a handful of counts. V usage is TRBV7-2 and J usage is TRBJ2-1, with 7 positions matching TRBD1. Germline CDR1 SGHTA, CDR2 FQGNSA. The CDR3 covers 16 residues. Trimming at V came to 2 bases and at J to 6 bases, leaving 10 bases not matched to a gene. CDR3 region: CASSLRPRGRVNEQFF. The CDR3 DNA reads as TGTGCCAGCAGCTTAAGGCCGAGGGGGCGGGTCAATGAGCAGTTCTTC.

This chain uses TRBV4-3 with TRBJ1-1; possible D gene TRBD1, 6 bases. Trimming stripped 0 bases from V and 6 bases from J, with 20 bases between. Germline V gene lookup returns CDR1 LGHNA and CDR2 YSLEER. The CDR3 runs to 17 residues. CDR3 sequence: CASSQELSGAMKAEAFF. CDR3 bases: TGCGCCAGCAGCCAAGAATTGTCAGGGGCGATGAAGGCTGAAGCTTTCTTT.

The sample holds many counts of this clonotype. The genes are TRBV24-1 and TRBJ2-1; 7 nucleotides match TRBD1. V gave up 3 bases and J gave up 6 bases; unmatched junction bases: 7. CDR1 KGHDR and CDR2 SFDVKD come from the germline V gene. The CDR3 is 15 amino acids. The CDR3: CATSDTIGTVNEQFF. In DNA form, the CDR3 reads TGTGCCACCAGTGATACCATCGGGACAGTCAATGAGCAGTTCTTC.

This clonotype was seen ten or more times. The chain has TRBV7-2 and TRBJ1-2, with D unresolved. Trimming took off 3 bases at V and 3 bases at J, with 8 bases between the two ends. The CDR3 is made up of 13 amino acids. Germline V gene sequence: CDR1 SGHTA, CDR2 FQGNSA. The CDR3 region is CASSFREYYGYTF. CDR3 nucleotides: TGTGCCAGCAGCTTCCGGGAATACTATGGCTACACCTTC.

This clonotype was seen more than once but under ten times. The chain uses TRBV2 and TRBJ1-1; TRBD1 matches 7 bases. The germline V gene encodes CDR1 SNHLY and CDR2 FYNNEI. This CDR3 region has 13 residues. V trimming: 6 bases; J trimming: 4 bases; junction bases outside the gene matches: 5. CDR3 nucleotide sequence: TGTGCCAGCAGGGAGGGGGCGATCACTGAAGCTTTCTTT. Translating gives CASREGAITEAFF.

The chain recombines TRBV6-1 with TRBJ1-5; no reliable D call. Trimming cost V 0 bases and J 7 bases, with 16 bases left between them. Germline V lookup: CDR1 MNHNS, CDR2 SASEGT. This CDR3 region has 16 residues. The CDR3 reads CASSEALPTPWQPQHF. The CDR3 bases are TGTGCCAGCAGTGAAGCATTGCCGACCCCATGGCAGCCCCAGCATTTT.

This clonotype was picked up one time. The rearrangement links TRBV6-5 to TRBJ2-3; D not certain. V lost 4 bases and J lost 8, with 7 bases in between. This CDR3 is built from 11 residues. Looked up from germline, CDR1 is MNHEY and CDR2 is SVGAGI. CDR3 amino acids: CASSSSATQYF. The DNA of the CDR3 is TGTGCCAGCAGTTCCAGTGCTACGCAGTATTTT.

V and J are TRBV25-1 and TRBJ1-1; possible D gene TRBD1, 6 bases. The CDR3 loop spans 13 amino acids. Looked up from germline, CDR1 is MGHDK and CDR2 is SYGVNS. The germline V and J ends were trimmed by 6 bases and 5 bases, with 13 bases remaining between them. CDR3 sequence: CASRVRGLTEAFF. CDR3 coding DNA: TGTGCCAGCAGGGTCAGGGGTTTAACTGAAGCTTTCTTT. The full variable domain, rest sourced from reference TRBV25-1 and TRBJ1-1, is EADIYQTPRYLVIGTGKKITLECSQTMGHDKMYWYQQDPGMELHLIHYSYGVNSTEKGDLSSESTVSRIRTEHFPLTLESARPSHTSQYLCASRVRGLTEAFFGQGTRLTVV.

This clonotype came up many times. This chain uses TRBV15 with TRBJ1-1, with D unclear. CDR1 LNHNV and CDR2 YYDKDF come from the germline V gene (reference sequence). The CDR3 has 15 residues. Trimming cost V 0 bases and J 0 bases, with 8 bases left between them. The DNA for the CDR3 is TGTGCCACCAGCAGAGATATCAGACTGAACACTGAAGCTTTCTTT. The encoded protein is CATSRDIRLNTEAFF.

The rearrangement uses TRBV4-3 and TRBJ2-7; 8 bases line up with TRBD1. Germline V lookup: CDR1 LGHNA, CDR2 YSLEER. The CDR3 is 17 residues long. J lost 6 bases, V lost 0 bases, and 13 bases had no gene match. The CDR3 loop is CASSQDRATRGPGEQYF. CDR3 bases: TGCGCCAGCAGCCAAGATAGGGCGACCAGGGGGCCGGGCGAGCAGTACTTC.

This clonotype has only a few counts. V usage is TRBV10-3 and J usage is TRBJ2-7, with D perhaps matching TRBD1 or TRBD2 (6 bases each). Looked up from germline, CDR1 is ENHRY and CDR2 is SYGVKD. The V gene lost 6 bases and the J gene lost 6 bases, with 15 bases spanning the gap. This CDR3 contains 13 residues. CDR3 DNA: TGTGCCATCAGCAAGGAGGGGGTTGGCGAGCAGTACGTC. Its translation: CAISKEGVGEQYV.

The CDR3 protein is CASRIRGQETQYF. CDR3 coding DNA: TGTGCCAGCAGAATCAGGGGCCAAGAGACCCAGTACTTC. The chain recombines TRBV6-2 or TRBV6-3 with TRBJ2-5, with D tentatively TRBD1 (6 bases). The CDR3 length is 13 residues. Germline CDR1 is MNHEY and CDR2 is SVGEGT. Trimming removed 6 bases at V and 1 base at J, with 9 bases between.

Written as DNA, the CDR3 is TGTGCCTGGAGTCCAGGCCGGGACAGGGGCGACAGCACAGATACGCAGTATTTT. Its protein is CAWSPGRDRGDSTDTQYF. The chain couples TRBV30 to TRBJ2-3, with 10 bases lining up with TRBD1. The CDR3 runs 18 residues. Germline lookup yields CDR1 GTSNPN and CDR2 SVGIG (reference sequence). V shed 2 bases, J shed 0 bases, and the junction held 11 bases outside the gene matches. Combining the CDR3 with reference TRBV30 and TRBJ2-3 gives the whole variable domain SQTIHQWPATLVQPVGSPLSLECTVEGTSNPNLYWYRQAAGRGLQLLFYSVGIGQISSEVPQNLSASRPQDRQFILSSKKLLLSDSGFYLCAWSPGRDRGDSTDTQYFGPGTRLTVL.

A remark on this clonotype: Its ends do not fully match the called genes, so a read error is possible. This chain joins TRBV4-3 and TRBJ2-3; D ambiguous. Per the germline V gene, CDR1 is LGHNA and CDR2 is YSLEER. The CDR3 is made up of 14 amino acids. CDR3 bases: TGCTCCAGCAGCCAAGACCCTCTCTGGGATACGCAGTATTTT. It yields the protein CSSSQDPLWDTQYF.

The rearrangement links TRBV11-3 to TRBJ2-2, with 7 bases fitting TRBD1. This CDR3 spans 14 amino acids. V lost 3 bases, J lost 3 bases, and 1 base stayed unmatched. Germline CDR1 SGHNT, CDR2 YENEEA. CDR3 bases: TGTGCCAGCAGCTTTGACAGGGACACCGGGGAGCTGTTTTTT. It codes for CASSFDRDTGELFF.

The table lists this clonotype with a few counts. J is TRBJ1-5 and V is TRBV6-2 or TRBV6-3; D call uncertain. The V end was cut by 2 bases, the J end by 0 bases, with 17 bases between. Germline V gene lookup returns CDR1 MNHEY and CDR2 SVGEGT. This CDR3 spans 18 amino acids. The CDR3 is CASSYEGSRPNSNQPQHF. The CDR3 bases are TGTGCCAGCAGTTACGAGGGCTCTAGACCGAATAGCAATCAGCCCCAGCATTTT.